A single T cell receptor (beta chain) is shown here with its context. Libraries were prepared by immunoSEQ multiplex PCR; TCRdb keeps only in-frame clonotypes and omits some of them. This sample carries just over 6,500 clones, almost 85% of them seen once, and the ten largest clones take around 13%. The sample belongs to a study of regulatory and conventional T cells in RAG deficiency. V lost 0 bases and J 3 bases, leaving 17 bases between the germline ends. Germline CDR1 and CDR2: MNHEY and SMNVEV (reference sequence). This CDR3 region has 18 residues. This same sample was also part of a study on regulatory T cells. Per that study: Primers: 52 TRBV forward and 13 TRBJ reverse.

This chain joins TRBV27 and TRBJ1-4; D gene ambiguous. The source is a human donor in good health. Sequences were obtained from CD8+ T cells sorted from blood. In DNA, the CDR3 is TGTGCCAGCAGTTTATCCCCCGCGGGCGCAGCTGCTAATGAAAAACTGTTTTTT. Encoded protein: CASSLSPAGAAANEKLFF.